The 24 T cell receptor beta chains below all came from one sample that was sequenced in a study of shared clonotypes between healthy human individuals. Generated by immunoSEQ multiplex PCR, the TCRdb table keeps only in-frame clones and is missing some. The sample lists 2 million to 2.5 million clones, around 95% occurring once. Input material: naive CD4+ T cells sorted from blood. Documented subset: CD45RA+ positively selected. The receptors come from a man aged 18-30 years in good health.

Of note for this clone: Other nucleotide sequences in the sample specify the same CDR3. The chain joins TRBV10-3 to TRBJ2-2; D unresolved. This CDR3 has 11 residues. Germline assignment: CDR1 ENHRY and CDR2 SYGVKD. V gave up 7 bases and J gave up 5 bases, with 5 bases separating them. CDR3 region: CAIKGTGELFF. CDR3 nucleotides: TGTGCCATCAAGGGAACCGGGGAGCTGTTTTTT.

This chain joins TRBV6-1 and TRBJ1-3, with D possibly being TRBD1 (5 bases). V shed 3 bases and J shed 0 bases, with 9 bases lying between them. CDR1 is MNHNS, CDR2 SASEGT, per germline. The length of the CDR3 is 15 residues. CDR3 protein: CASSEGVYSGNTIYF. CDR3 DNA sequence: TGTGCCAGCAGTGAGGGGGTTTACTCTGGAAACACCATATATTTT.

The table lists this clone with a count of one. This sequence joins TRBV2 and TRBJ2-5; either TRBD1 or TRBD2 may fit D (7 bases each). This CDR3 has 14 residues. Germline V lookup: CDR1 SNHLY, CDR2 FYNNEI. Trimming took off 4 bases at V and 2 bases at J, with 11 bases between the two ends. The CDR3 nucleotides are TGTGCCAGCAGTGGACAGGGAGGGCAAGAGACCCAGTACTTC. Translating it yields CASSGQGGQETQYF.

The chain joins TRBV7-2 to TRBJ2-3; D is ambiguous. The V gene's germline CDR1 is SGHTA and CDR2 FQGNSA. CDR3 size: 15 residues. Trimming cost V 1 base and J 1 base, with 9 bases left between them. The CDR3 here is CASSLDSAGTDTQYF. The CDR3 nucleotides are TGTGCCAGCAGCTTAGACTCCGCTGGCACAGATACGCAGTATTTT.

DNA for the CDR3: TGTGCCAGCAGACAGGAAGCTAGCACAGATACGCAGTATTTT. Translated: CASRQEASTDTQYF. This chain links TRBV2 with TRBJ2-3; TRBD1 might be the D (5 bases). The CDR3 length is 14 residues. Germline CDR1 is SNHLY and CDR2 is FYNNEI. Trimming took off 6 bases at V and 0 bases at J, with 10 bases between the two ends.

The rearrangement links TRBV10-3 to TRBJ2-7, with D tentatively TRBD1 (5 bases). This CDR3 spans 14 amino acids. The germline CDR1 and CDR2 sequences are ENHRY and SYGVKD. V lost 2 bases to trimming and J lost 8 bases, with 16 bases between them. CDR3 sequence: CAISEGKQVGKQYF. In DNA, the CDR3 is TGTGCCATCAGTGAGGGAAAACAGGTGGGCAAGCAGTACTTC.

This chain connects TRBV5-1 to TRBJ2-3; no reliable D call. V was clipped by 4 bases and J by 0 bases, with 24 bases between them. Looked up from germline, CDR1 is SGHRS and CDR2 is YFSETQ. The CDR3 is 19 amino acids. The CDR3 loop is CASSPVGFLIGYSTDTQYF. CDR3 sequence (DNA): TGCGCCAGCAGCCCCGTCGGATTTTTGATAGGCTATAGCACAGATACGCAGTATTTT.

The V and J genes are TRBV9 and TRBJ2-3, with D unclear. V was cut by 1 base and J by 0 bases, with 12 bases left in between. Germline values: CDR1 SGDLS, CDR2 YYNGEE. This CDR3 is 16 amino acids long. The CDR3 DNA follows: TGTGCCAGCAGCGTACGGTCGGGCAGCAGCACAGATACGCAGTATTTT. Translated, it gives CASSVRSGSSTDTQYF.

The J gene is TRBJ2-7, the V gene TRBV11-2; D unclear. Germline CDR1 SGHAT, CDR2 FQNNGV. V gave up 3 bases and J gave up 1 base, with 13 bases separating them. This CDR3 region has 15 residues. The CDR3 is CASSFVKGWSYEQYF. The DNA of the CDR3 is TGTGCCAGCAGCTTCGTCAAGGGTTGGTCCTACGAGCAGTACTTC. The complete variable domain, with remaining parts taken from reference TRBV11-2 and TRBJ2-7, reads EAGVAQSPRYKIIEKRQSVAFWCNPISGHATLYWYQQILGQGPKLLIQFQNNGVVDDSQLPKDRFSAERLKGVDSTLKIQPAKLEDSAVYLCASSFVKGWSYEQYFGPGTRLTVT.

The rearrangement joins TRBV15 to TRBJ2-7; 7 nucleotides match TRBD2. Germline-derived CDR1 and CDR2 are LNHNV and YYDKDF (reference sequence). The CDR3 runs to 14 residues. Unmatched junction bases numbered 8, after V lost 0 bases and J lost 9 bases. The CDR3 sequence is CATSRDLTGGGQYF. The CDR3 bases are TGTGCCACCAGCAGAGATCTAACGGGCGGGGGGCAGTACTTC.

V usage is TRBV19 and J usage is TRBJ2-3; 8 positions agree with TRBD2. The CDR3 consists of 14 residues. Germline V CDR1 and CDR2: LNHDA, SQIVND (reference sequence). V shed 4 bases and J 6 bases; nucleotides not matched to a gene: 6. The CDR3 here is CASSTQTSVDTQYF. CDR3 nucleotides: TGTGCCAGTAGTACCCAGACTAGCGTGGATACGCAGTATTTT.

This clone was counted a single time. The V call is TRBV7-9, the J call TRBJ2-7, with no clear D. Germline CDR1 is SEHNR and CDR2 is FQNEAQ (reference sequence). The CDR3 contains 12 residues. V was clipped by 5 bases and J by 4 bases, with 9 bases between them. In nucleotides, the CDR3 is TGTGCCAGCAGCATCACAGTGTACGAGCAGTACTTC. Its translation: CASSITVYEQYF.

This rearrangement joins TRBV7-9 to TRBJ1-1, with D uncertain. Trimming removed 6 bases at V and 3 bases at J, with 20 bases between. CDR1 SEHNR and CDR2 FQNEAQ come from the germline V gene (reference sequence). This CDR3 has 16 residues. CDR3 region: CASRPGRAETYTEAFF. In nucleotides, the CDR3 is TGTGCCAGCAGACCAGGCCGGGCAGAAACTTACACTGAAGCTTTCTTT.

The chain uses TRBV19 and TRBJ2-7; 8 bases align to TRBD1. CDR1 and CDR2 from the germline V gene are LNHDA and SQIVND (reference sequence). The CDR3 is made up of 12 amino acids. With 8 bases clipped from V and 5 bases from J, the junction kept 5 bases outside the gene matches. CDR3 coding DNA: TGTGCCAGTCAGGACAGGGTCCACGAGCAGTACTTC. Encoded protein: CASQDRVHEQYF.

This sequence joins TRBV5-6 and TRBJ1-1; unclear D gene. CDR3 length: 14 residues. In germline, CDR1 is SGHDT, CDR2 YYEEEE. Trimming shortened V by 1 base and J by 5 bases, and 12 bases separated the two germline ends. The CDR3 DNA reads as TGTGCCAGCAGCTTGCCCCCCTTGGGGACTGAAGCTTTCTTT. Its translation: CASSLPPLGTEAFF.

The chain employs TRBV2 and TRBJ1-2; 8 nucleotides match TRBD1. Per germline, CDR1 SNHLY and CDR2 FYNNEI. V lost 4 bases and J lost 8; bases outside the gene matches: 18. CDR3 length equals 17 residues. The CDR3 DNA reads TGTGCCAGCAGTGGTGCACAGCCGGGACAGGCCAATTACGGCTACACCTTC. Its translation is CASSGAQPGQANYGYTF.

A remark on this clone: Other nucleotide sequences in the sample specify the same CDR3. V is TRBV19 and J is TRBJ2-7; possible D gene TRBD1, 7 bases. Germline assignment: CDR1 LNHDA and CDR2 SQIVND (reference sequence). The CDR3 covers 14 residues. V was trimmed by 9 bases and J by 0 bases, leaving 15 bases between them. The CDR3 DNA sequence: TGTGCCAGCAGCAGGGGGGAGAGCTCCTACGAGCAGTACTTC. Translating it yields CASSRGESSYEQYF. Drawing the rest from reference TRBV19 and TRBJ2-7, the complete variable domain is DGGITQSPKYLFRKEGQNVTLSCEQNLNHDAMYWYRQDPGQGLRLIYYSQIVNDFQKGDIAEGYSVSREKKESFPLTVTSAQKNPTAFYLCASSRGESSYEQYFGPGTRLTVT.

J is TRBJ1-2 and V is TRBV2, with TRBD1 matching over 9 bases. J lost 7 bases, V lost 11 bases, and 8 bases had no gene match. Per the germline V gene, CDR1 is SNHLY and CDR2 is FYNNEI. This CDR3 has 12 residues. In DNA, the CDR3 is TGTGCCGGTACAGGGGGCTTCAGTGGCTACACCTTC. As protein: CAGTGGFSGYTF.

The CDR3 loop is CASGTNPGTGVSLSYEQYF. DNA for the CDR3: TGTGCTAGTGGAACTAACCCCGGGACAGGGGTTTCCCTATCCTACGAGCAGTACTTC. This sequence joins TRBV12-5 and TRBJ2-7, with 10 positions matching TRBD1. The CDR3 is 19 residues long. V shed 6 bases, J shed 1 base, and the junction held 18 bases outside the gene matches. Per the germline V gene, CDR1 is LGHNT and CDR2 is FRNRAP.

The chain links TRBV5-1 to TRBJ2-3, with TRBD1 as a possible D gene (5 bases). Germline CDR1 reads SGHRS; CDR2 reads YFSETQ. V was clipped by 0 bases and J by 2 bases, with 13 bases between them. CDR3 length: 16 residues. CDR3 loop: CASSLGGGFDTDTQYF. The CDR3 DNA is TGCGCCAGCAGCTTGGGGGGCGGTTTCGACACAGATACGCAGTATTTT.

V is TRBV2 and J is TRBJ2-7; D ambiguous. Between the trimmed V and J ends, which lost 3 bases and 2 bases, there was a span of 11 bases. The V gene's germline CDR1 is SNHLY and CDR2 FYNNEI. The CDR3 is made up of 14 amino acids. CDR3 coding DNA: TGTGCCAGCAGTGACCCGGGCCTACCCTACGAGCAGTACTTC. The encoded protein is CASSDPGLPYEQYF.

The rearrangement links TRBV14 to TRBJ1-6; 7 nucleotides match TRBD1. The CDR3 length is 15 residues. Germline CDR1 is SGHDN and CDR2 is FVKESK. V trimming: 4 bases; J trimming: 5 bases; junction bases outside the gene matches: 5. The CDR3 is CASSLRQGNNSPLHF. The CDR3 DNA reads as TGTGCCAGCAGCCTAAGACAGGGAAATAATTCACCCCTCCACTTT.

In regard to this clone: This may come from a read error, since a much larger clone is one base off. Other nucleotide sequences from this sample produce the same CDR3. The chain links TRBV25-1 to TRBJ2-3; no clear D gene. Germline loops: CDR1 MGHDK, CDR2 SYGVNS. V lost 6 bases and J 3 bases, leaving 4 bases between the germline ends. This CDR3 has 11 residues. The CDR3 region is CASSVTDTQYF. In DNA, the CDR3 is TGTGCCAGCAGCGTAACAGATACGCAGTATTTT.

The CDR3 nucleotides are TGTGCCAGCAGAATGCCGGGACAGGATTACGAGCAGTACTTC. It is translated as CASRMPGQDYEQYF. This chain joins TRBV6-5 and TRBJ2-7, with TRBD1 matching over 8 bases. Germline trimming cut 6 bases from V and 4 bases from J; bases unmatched to any gene: 8. The CDR3 consists of 14 residues. The germline CDR1 and CDR2 sequences are MNHEY and SVGAGI.